This T cell receptor (beta chain) was obtained from a study of blood T cell repertoires in COVID-19. Looking at the study overall: Samples taken during acute and convalescent COVID-19 were collected in the United States, Italy and Spain. Sample material is recorded as cDNA or gDNA derived from T cells, B-cell-depleted T cells, or PBMCs.

The CDR3 is 15 amino acids. The germline V gene encodes CDR1 SNHLY and CDR2 FYNNEI. V shed 3 bases and J 3 bases; nucleotides not matched to a gene: 3. In the authors' methods: Quantification of nucleated cells was approximated via reference gene primer amplification. Measured with immunoSEQ multiplex PCR; TCRdb has only the in-frame clones, and not every one. D and trimming come from the DNA, and the V and J calls and clone size come from that table. The table records just over 85,000 clones, roughly 87% of them present only once. The V and J genes are TRBV2 and TRBJ1-2; 11 nucleotides agree with TRBD1. The sample taken for sequencing was peripheral blood. The source is a man aged 45-65 years with acute or convalescent COVID-19. In DNA form, the CDR3 reads TGTGCCAGCAGTGAGGGGACAGGGGGATACTATGGCTACACCTTC. Encoded protein: CASSEGTGGYYGYTF. The whole variable domain, filled in from reference TRBV2 and TRBJ1-2, reads EPEVTQTPSHQVTQMGQEVILRCVPISNHLYFYWYRQILGQKVEFLVSFYNNEISEKSEIFDDQFSVERPDGSNFTLKIRSTKLEDSAMYFCASSEGTGGYYGYTFGSGTRLTVV.